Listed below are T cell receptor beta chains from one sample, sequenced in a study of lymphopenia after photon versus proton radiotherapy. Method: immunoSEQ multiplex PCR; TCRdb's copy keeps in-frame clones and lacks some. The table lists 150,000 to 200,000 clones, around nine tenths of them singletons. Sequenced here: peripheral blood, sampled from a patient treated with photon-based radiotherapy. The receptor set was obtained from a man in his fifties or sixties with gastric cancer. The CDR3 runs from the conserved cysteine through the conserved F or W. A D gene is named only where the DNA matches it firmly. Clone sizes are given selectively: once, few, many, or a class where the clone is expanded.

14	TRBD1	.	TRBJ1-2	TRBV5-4	CASSIDRANYGYTF	TGTGCCAGCAGCATAGACAGGGCTAACTATGGCTACACCTTC
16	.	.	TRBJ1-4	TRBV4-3	CASSQDTIATNEKLFF	TGCGCCAGCAGCCAAGACACAATTGCAACTAATGAAAAACTGTTTTTT
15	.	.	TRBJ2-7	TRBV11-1	CASSFYSSPSYEQYF	TGTGCCAGCAGCTTTTACAGTTCCCCTTCCTACGAGCAGTACTTC
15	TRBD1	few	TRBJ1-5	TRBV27	CASSPGTGGVQPQHF	TGTGCCAGCAGTCCTGGGACAGGGGGCGTTCAGCCCCAGCATTTT
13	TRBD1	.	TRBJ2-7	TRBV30	CAWSRGQGYEQYF	TGTGCCTGGAGTAGGGGACAGGGCTACGAGCAGTACTTC
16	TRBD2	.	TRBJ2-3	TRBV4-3	CASSQEDGRATDTQYF	TGCGCCAGCAGCCAAGAAGACGGGAGGGCAACAGATACGCAGTATTTT
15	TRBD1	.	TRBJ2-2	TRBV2	CASSPQGANTGELFF	TGTGCCAGCAGTCCCCAGGGGGCGAACACCGGGGAGCTGTTTTTT
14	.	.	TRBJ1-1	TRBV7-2	CASSLTGFNTEAFF	TGTGCCAGCAGCTTGACAGGATTTAACACTGAAGCTTTCTTT
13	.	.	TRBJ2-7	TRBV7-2	CASSSGPPYEQYF	TGTGCCAGCAGCTCTGGACCCCCCTACGAGCAGTACTTC
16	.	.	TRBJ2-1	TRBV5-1	CASSLGLTGPYNEQFF	TGCGCCAGCAGCTTGGGGCTAACAGGGCCCTACAATGAGCAGTTCTTC
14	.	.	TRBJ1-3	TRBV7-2	CASTMGQAGNTIYF	TGTGCCAGCACTATGGGCCAGGCTGGAAACACCATATATTTT
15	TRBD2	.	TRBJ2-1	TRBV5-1	CASSLLAGNYNEQFF	TGCGCCAGCAGCTTGCTAGCGGGGAATTACAATGAGCAGTTCTTC
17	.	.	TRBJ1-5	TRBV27	CASSLWGEGSRNQPQHF	TGTGCCAGCAGTTTATGGGGGGAGGGGTCGCGAAATCAGCCCCAGCATTTT
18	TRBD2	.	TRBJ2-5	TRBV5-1	CASSLAPGSGSNGETQYF	TGCGCCAGCAGCTTGGCCCCCGGGAGCGGGAGTAATGGTGAGACCCAGTACTTC
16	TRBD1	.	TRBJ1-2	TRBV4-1	CASSPSGQGAYYGYTF	TGCGCCAGCAGCCCTAGCGGACAGGGGGCCTACTATGGCTACACCTTC
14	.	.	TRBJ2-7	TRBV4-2	CASRSSGRSYEQYF	TGTGCCAGCAGGTCGAGCGGGCGGTCCTACGAGCAGTACTTC
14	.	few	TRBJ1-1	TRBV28	CASSRRGANTEAFF	TGTGCCAGCAGTCGAAGGGGGGCGAACACTGAAGCTTTCTTT
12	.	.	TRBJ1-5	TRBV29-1	CSVEEGGQPQHF	TGCAGCGTTGAAGAGGGAGGACAGCCCCAGCATTTT
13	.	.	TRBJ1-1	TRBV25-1	CASSPTGGTEAFF	TGTGCCAGCAGTCCAACCGGGGGCACTGAAGCTTTCTTT
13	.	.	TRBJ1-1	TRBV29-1	CSVTWGPGDEAFF	TGCAGCGTAACGTGGGGGCCGGGGGACGAAGCTTTCTTT
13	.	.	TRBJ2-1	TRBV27	CASRYISVDEQFF	TGTGCCAGCAGATATATTAGCGTTGATGAGCAGTTCTTC
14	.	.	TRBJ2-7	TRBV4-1	CASSRAGDQLEQYF	TGCGCCAGCAGCCGGGCAGGGGATCAACTCGAGCAGTACTTC
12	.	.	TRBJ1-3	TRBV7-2	CASSFSGNTIYF	TGTGCCAGCAGCTTTTCAGGAAACACCATATATTTT
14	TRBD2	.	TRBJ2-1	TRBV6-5	CASSGGTGYNEQFF	TGTGCCAGCAGCGGGGGGACGGGCTACAATGAGCAGTTCTTC
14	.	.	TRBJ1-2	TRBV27	CASSDYNDSNGYTF	TGTGCCAGCAGTGACTACAACGACAGTAACGGCTACACCTTC
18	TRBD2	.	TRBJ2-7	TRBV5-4	CASSREASRGLADYEQYF	TGTGCCAGCAGCCGAGAAGCTTCTAGGGGACTAGCGGACTACGAGCAGTACTTC
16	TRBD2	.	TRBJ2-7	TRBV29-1	CSVEDPTSGRGYEQYF	TGCAGCGTTGAAGATCCGACTAGCGGGAGGGGCTACGAGCAGTACTTC
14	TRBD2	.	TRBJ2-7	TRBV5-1	CASSPGTTSYEQYF	TGCGCCAGCAGCCCCGGGACTACCTCCTACGAGCAGTACTTC
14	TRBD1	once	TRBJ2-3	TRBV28	CASSLEGARDTQYF	TGTGCCAGCAGTTTAGAGGGGGCTAGAGATACGCAGTATTTT
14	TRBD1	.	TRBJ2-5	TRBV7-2	CASSSARGLETQYF	TGTGCCAGCAGCTCCGCAAGGGGGCTGGAGACCCAGTACTTC